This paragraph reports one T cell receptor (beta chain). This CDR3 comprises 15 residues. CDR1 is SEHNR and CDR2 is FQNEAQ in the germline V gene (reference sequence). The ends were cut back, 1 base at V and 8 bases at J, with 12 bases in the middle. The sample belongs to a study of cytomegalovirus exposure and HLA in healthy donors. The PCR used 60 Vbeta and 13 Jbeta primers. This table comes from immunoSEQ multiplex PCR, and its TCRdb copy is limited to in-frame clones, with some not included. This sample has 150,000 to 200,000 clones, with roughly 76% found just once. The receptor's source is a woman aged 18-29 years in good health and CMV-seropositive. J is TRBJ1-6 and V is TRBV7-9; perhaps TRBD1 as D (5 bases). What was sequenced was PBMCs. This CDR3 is CASSLDRTLDSPLHF. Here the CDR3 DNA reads TGTGCCAGCAGCTTAGATCGGACACTGGATTCACCCCTCCACTTT.